This T cell receptor beta chain was captured in a study of sequential checkpoint blockade in melanoma. Study-level information: First-line arms were nivolumab then ipilimumab, or the reverse, randomized 1:1. Both treatment sequences were followed by maintenance nivolumab.

The method was immunoSEQ multiplex PCR; TCRdb's version includes in-frame clones alone and lacks a portion of them. The table has 25,000 to 35,000 clones, 83% seen once; the top ten hold approximately 16%. Specified treatment: randomized to nivolumab then ipilimumab (arm A) or the reverse (arm B). No patient had prior DNA-damaging chemotherapy. PBMC sorting kept live CD3+CD8+ cells without CD19 or CD56. The TCR sequence derives from a human donor with melanoma. Sequences were derived from CD8+ T cells sorted from blood (inferred from file names), sampled from a patient given nivolumab and ipilimumab in sequence.

The CDR3 DNA reads TGTGCCAGCAGGCAGGTCATGAACACTGAAGCTTTCTTT. Translation gives CASRQVMNTEAFF. This chain connects TRBV27 to TRBJ1-1; no reliable D call. The length of the CDR3 is 13 residues. Germline lookup yields CDR1 MNHEY and CDR2 SMNVEV (reference sequence). Trimming took 6 bases from V and 0 from J, leaving 8 bases between them.